The present T cell receptor (beta chain) was sequenced within a study of blood T cell repertoires in COVID-19 (dated by TCRdb to about 2020). About the study as a whole: The collaborator samples originated in the United States, Italy and Spain and spanned the acute and convalescent phases of COVID-19. The prospective study material was composed of cDNA or gDNA derived from T cells, B-cell-depleted T cells, or PBMCs. Deeply sampled blood TCRbeta repertoires from subjects exposed to, actively infected with, or recovered from COVID-19 were included in the dataset. The repertoires were released in a freely available public database meant as a resource for research on the immune response to SARS-CoV-2. The samples were drawn from two sources: the first 160 participants of the ongoing ImmuneRACE study, and 1,254 subjects contributed by 6 global collaborators. Sample metadata almost always included a de-identified subject ID, COVID-19 status, age in years and sex. HLA class I and class II types, where available, came from metadata supplied by the sample provider rather than from assay-based typing.

Here is what the overall study found, with its caveats: How much clinical and demographic metadata was included differed by source and by participant, and the metadata was provided uncurated.

Whole blood was collected in K2EDTA tubes by collaborating institutions according to the institutions' own protocols. For TCRbeta analysis, collaborators shipped samples as frozen whole blood, isolated PBMCs, or DNA extracted from either of those sample types. Sequences LNHNV (CDR1) and YYDKDF (CDR2) are obtained from the germline V gene (reference sequence). The CDR3 covers 14 residues, taking in both the cysteine and the phenylalanine. Only CDR3 DNA is held: 42 bases, read in frame from base 1. Relative to germline, V is 0 bases shorter and J is 0 bases shorter, with 6 bases between their ends. The immunoSEQ Assay, a bias-controlled multiplex PCR, was used to amplify TCRbeta CDR3 regions from genomic DNA. Per the source publication's procedure: Within the assay, amplification of reference gene primers was used to estimate how many nucleated cells each sample contained. To quantify the absolute abundance of each unique TCRbeta CDR3 rearrangement, sequence reads were collapsed and filtered. For each sample, productive Simpson clonality was calculated as the square root of Simpson's diversity index across productive rearrangements. Drawn from immuneACCESS, this table holds only the in-frame rearrangements with V and J called that TCRdb kept. Clones are partly lost; checked studies trace under half to an unresolved V gene and leave the rest unexplained. For V, J and clone size, that table is used; D and trimming come from the DNA. The sample table shows about 130,000 clones, and approximately 88% are seen once. The ten largest clones add up to approximately 10% of the sample.

Note on this clone: Its antigen is not yet known. Base qualities were left out, and no much larger clone turns up one base away.

Sequencing used peripheral blood. This TCR was sampled from a man aged 45-65 years with acute or convalescent COVID-19. The rearrangement combines TRBV15 with TRBJ2-7; the D gene cannot be named for sure. Here is the DNA: TGTGCCACCAGCAGAGATCGAGCCTCCTACGAGCAGTACTTC. The encoded protein is CATSRDRASYEQYF. The full variable domain, with segments outside the CDR3 supplied by the reference TRBV15 and TRBJ2-7 proteins, appears as DAMVIQNPRYQVTQFGKPVTLSCSQTLNHNVMYWYQQKSSQAPKLLFHYYDKDFNNEADTPDNFQSRRPNTSFCFLDIRSPGLGDTAMYLCATSRDRASYEQYFGPGTRLTVT.